This T cell receptor beta chain was sequenced in a study of sequential checkpoint blockade in melanoma. Study background: First-line arms were nivolumab then ipilimumab, or the reverse, randomized 1:1.

TCRdb's table, derived via immunoSEQ multiplex PCR, lists solely in-frame clones and lacks some. The sample contains some 700 clones, under 20% of which appear only once. This clone is categorized as medium-sized (0.01 to 0.1%). Its antigen is currently unknown. This sample's treatment: randomized to nivolumab then ipilimumab (arm A) or the reverse (arm B). Trimming took off 5 bases at V and 0 bases at J, with 17 bases between the two ends. CDR3 size: 18 residues. Germline CDR1 is SGHNT and CDR2 is YENEEA. Study-level results: Response in arm A was associated with pretreatment TIL clonality.

The clonotype was recovered from a human donor with melanoma. The sample in question was tumor tissue (inferred from file names), obtained from a patient given nivolumab and ipilimumab in sequence. The V and J genes are TRBV11-3 and TRBJ1-6; TRBD1 might be the D (5 bases). The CDR3 bases are TGTGCCAGCAGCCAAGGAGTCAGGGAAAGCTCCTATAATTCACCCCTCCACTTT. It codes for CASSQGVRESSYNSPLHF.